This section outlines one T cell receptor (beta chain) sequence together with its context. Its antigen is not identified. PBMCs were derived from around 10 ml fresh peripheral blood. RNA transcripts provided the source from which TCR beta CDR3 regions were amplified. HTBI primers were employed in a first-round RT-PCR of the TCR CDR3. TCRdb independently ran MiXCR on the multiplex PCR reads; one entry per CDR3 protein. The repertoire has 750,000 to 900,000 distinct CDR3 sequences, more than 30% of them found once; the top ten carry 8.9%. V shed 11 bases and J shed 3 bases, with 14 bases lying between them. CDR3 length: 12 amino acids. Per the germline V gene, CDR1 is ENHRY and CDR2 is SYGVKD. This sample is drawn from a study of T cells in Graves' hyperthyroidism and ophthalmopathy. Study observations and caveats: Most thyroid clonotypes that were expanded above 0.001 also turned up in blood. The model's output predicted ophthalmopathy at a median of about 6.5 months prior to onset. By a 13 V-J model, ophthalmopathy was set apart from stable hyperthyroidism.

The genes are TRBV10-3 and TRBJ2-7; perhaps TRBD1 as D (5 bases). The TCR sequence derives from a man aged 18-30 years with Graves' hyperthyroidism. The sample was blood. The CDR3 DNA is TGTGCCTCCGACAGTTACTACTACGAGCAGTACTTC. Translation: CASDSYYYEQYF.